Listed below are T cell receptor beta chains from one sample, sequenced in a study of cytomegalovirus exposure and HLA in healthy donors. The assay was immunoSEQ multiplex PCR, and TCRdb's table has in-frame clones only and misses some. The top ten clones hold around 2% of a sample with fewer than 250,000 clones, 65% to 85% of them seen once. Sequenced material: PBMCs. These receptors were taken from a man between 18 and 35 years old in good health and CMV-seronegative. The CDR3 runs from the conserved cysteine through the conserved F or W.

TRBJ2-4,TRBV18,CASSPGTRAKNIQYF
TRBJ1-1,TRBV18,CASSPPLGEDTEAFF
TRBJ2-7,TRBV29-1,CSVEAPRGSAYEQYF
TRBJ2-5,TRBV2,CATPGSGGNQETQYF
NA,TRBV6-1,CASSEAHSGYEQYF
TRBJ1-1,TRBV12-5,CASGPGTHTEAFF
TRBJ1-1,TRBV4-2,CASSQASSNTEAFF
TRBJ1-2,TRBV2,CASSLGDVYGYTF
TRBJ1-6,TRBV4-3,CASSLVQGGNSPLHF
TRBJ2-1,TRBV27,CASSSVEGLATFF
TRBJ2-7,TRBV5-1,CASSLLSNTYEQYF
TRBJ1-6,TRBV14,CASSQYTDRDNSPLHF
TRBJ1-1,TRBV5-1,CASSLVPGGDTEAFF
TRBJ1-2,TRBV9,CASSVGQNYGYTF
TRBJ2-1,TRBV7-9,CSSSLGHRGLAGNEQFF
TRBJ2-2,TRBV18,CASSGLAGELFF
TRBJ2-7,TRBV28,CASIQGDRLDSYEQYF
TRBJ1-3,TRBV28,CASSLSDRNTIYF
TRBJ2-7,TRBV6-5,CASSYLGTGFYEQYF
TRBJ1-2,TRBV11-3,CASSPPDQRTGGRWSNGYTF
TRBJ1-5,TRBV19,CASSGTGPQHF
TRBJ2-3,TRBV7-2,CASSFSGGRTDTQYF
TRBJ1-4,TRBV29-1,CSVTGTENEKLFF
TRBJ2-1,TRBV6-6,CASRYGQAAINEQFF
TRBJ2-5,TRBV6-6,CASSSWAEETQYF
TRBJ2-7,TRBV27,CASSTAPGLAGDHYYEQYF
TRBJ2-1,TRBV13,CASSLAGGAGGGYNEQFF
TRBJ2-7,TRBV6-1,CASRISGTYTYEQYF
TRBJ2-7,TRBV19,CASRGGQGAFYEQYF
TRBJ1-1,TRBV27,CASSFYEVPEAFF
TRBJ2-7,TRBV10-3,CAISESGKGALYEQYF
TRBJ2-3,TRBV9,CASSASGRTDTQYF
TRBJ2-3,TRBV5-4,CASSRGQTPSTDTQYF
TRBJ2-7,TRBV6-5,CASSYSAGSSYEQYF
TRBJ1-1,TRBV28,CASSLQGTQNTEAFF
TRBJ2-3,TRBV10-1,CASSERAGGTDTQYF
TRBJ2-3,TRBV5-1,CASRSGTETDTQYF
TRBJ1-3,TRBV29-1,CSVEDLKGGASGNTIYF
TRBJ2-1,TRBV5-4,CASSLAGLAGVSRYNEQFF
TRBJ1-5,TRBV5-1,CASSRDRGRNQPQHF
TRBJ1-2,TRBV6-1,CASSDYGGINYGYTF
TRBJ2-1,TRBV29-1,CSVAQGLAAYNEQFF
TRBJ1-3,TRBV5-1,CASSFGDRRNSGNTIYF
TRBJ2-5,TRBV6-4,CAIDRVEETQYF
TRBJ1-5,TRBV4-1,CASSQTQLRGPGQPQHF
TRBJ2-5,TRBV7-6,CASSPFEQETQYF
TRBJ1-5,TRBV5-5,CASSLVGGAGQPQHF